What follows is one TCR beta chain and its context. What it binds is not known. This sample stems from a study of cytotoxic CD8 clonotypes in ibrutinib-treated CLL. Assay: immunoSEQ multiplex PCR; the TCRdb copy retains only in-frame clones and omits some. The sample shows under 300,000 clones, around three quarters of them seen only once. Study-level results: Few clonotypes were public, and these shrank or held steady under treatment. At baseline, clonality was higher than in age-matched healthy donors and correlated with CD8+ counts.

The clonotype originates from a human donor with chronic lymphocytic leukemia. The sequencing here drew on PBMCs, taken after 24 months of ibrutinib treatment.

The CDR3 nucleotides are TGTGCCAGCAGCGTAGCTGGGGGGGACGAGCAGTACTTC. Translated: CASSVAGGDEQYF. V gene TRBV9 combines with J gene TRBJ2-7; TRBD2 aligns across 7 bases. Germline V gives CDR1 SGDLS, CDR2 YYNGEE. V lost 0 bases, J lost 5 bases, and 2 bases stayed unmatched. The CDR3 spans 13 residues. Combining the CDR3 with reference TRBV9 and TRBJ2-7 gives the whole variable domain DSGVTQTPKHLITATGQRVTLRCSPRSGDLSVYWYQQSLDQGLQFLIQYYNGEERAKGNILERFSAQQFPDLHSELNLSSLELGDSALYFCASSVAGGDEQYFGPGTRLTVT.